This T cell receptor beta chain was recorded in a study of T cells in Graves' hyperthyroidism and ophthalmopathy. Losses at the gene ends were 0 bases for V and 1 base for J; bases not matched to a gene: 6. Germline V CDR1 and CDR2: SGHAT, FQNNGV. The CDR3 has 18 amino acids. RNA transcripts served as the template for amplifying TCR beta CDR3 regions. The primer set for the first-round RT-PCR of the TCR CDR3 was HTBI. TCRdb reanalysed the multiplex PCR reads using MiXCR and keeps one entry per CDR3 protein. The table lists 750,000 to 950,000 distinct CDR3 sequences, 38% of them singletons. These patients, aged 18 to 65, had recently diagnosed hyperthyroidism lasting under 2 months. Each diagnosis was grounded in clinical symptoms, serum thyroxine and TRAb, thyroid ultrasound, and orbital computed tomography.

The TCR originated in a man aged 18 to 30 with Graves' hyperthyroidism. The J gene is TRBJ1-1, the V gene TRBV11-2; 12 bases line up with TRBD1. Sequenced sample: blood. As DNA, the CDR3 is TGTGCCAGCAGCTTAGAAGGGACAGGGGGCAACCCGAACACTGAAGCTTTCTTT. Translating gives CASSLEGTGGNPNTEAFF. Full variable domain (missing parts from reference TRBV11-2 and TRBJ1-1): EAGVAQSPRYKIIEKRQSVAFWCNPISGHATLYWYQQILGQGPKLLIQFQNNGVVDDSQLPKDRFSAERLKGVDSTLKIQPAKLEDSAVYLCASSLEGTGGNPNTEAFFGQGTRLTVV.